These 21 T cell receptor beta chains originate from one sample sequenced in a study of spatial heterogeneity in lung cancer. TCRdb re-derived calls from the 5' RACE reads in MiXCR, one entry per CDR3 protein. The repertoire holds fewer than 65,000 distinct CDR3 sequences, with approximately 6.3% as singletons. The time point denotes: sample taken at primary tumor resection. The sequencing used PBMCs, collected at surgery. The receptors stem from a female donor with early-stage non-small cell lung cancer.

Ten or more counts support this clonotype. The J gene is TRBJ2-3, the V gene TRBV9; 8 bases are a match to TRBD1. Germline values: CDR1 SGDLS, CDR2 YYNGEE. The CDR3 sequence is 17 residues long. V lost 0 bases to trimming and J lost 0 bases; unmatched junction nucleotides: 6. The CDR3 spells CASSVAATGASTDTQYF. The CDR3 coding sequence is TGTGCCAGCAGCGTAGCTGCGACAGGGGCCAGCACAGATACGCAGTATTTT.

The table lists this clonotype with many counts. V is TRBV7-7 and J is TRBJ1-3; TRBD1 is a possible D gene (5 bases). V was cut by 1 base and J by 4 bases, with 14 bases left in between. CDR3 length: 16 residues. Per germline, CDR1 SSHAT and CDR2 FNYEAQ (reference sequence). CDR3 sequence reads: CASSLGRTIQGNTIYF. CDR3 DNA: TGTGCCAGCAGCTTAGGGAGGACAATTCAGGGAAACACCATATATTTT. The full variable domain, in which reference TRBV7-7 and TRBJ1-3 provide the parts outside the CDR3, is GAGVSQSPRYKVTKRGQDVTLRCDPISSHATLYWYQQALGQGPEFLTYFNYEAQPDKSGLPSDRFSAERPEGSISTLTIQRTEQRDSAMYRCASSLGRTIQGNTIYFGEGSWLTVV.

This clonotype has a handful of counts. The chain has TRBV3-1 and TRBJ2-2; the D is unclear. Trimming cost V 0 bases and J 3 bases, with 5 bases left between them. The CDR3 length is 14 residues. The germline V gene has CDR1 LGHDT and CDR2 YNNKEL (reference sequence). The CDR3 here is CASSQDRDTGELFF. The CDR3 DNA is TGTGCCAGCAGCCAAGATCGGGACACCGGGGAGCTGTTTTTT. The whole variable domain, remainder taken from reference TRBV3-1 and TRBJ2-2, is DTAVSQTPKYLVTQMGNDKSIKCEQNLGHDTMYWYKQDSKKFLKIMFSYNNKELIINETVPNRFSPKSPDKAHLNLHINSLELGDSAVYFCASSQDRDTGELFFGEGSRLTVL.

This clonotype was observed many times. The rearrangement uses TRBV11-2 and TRBJ2-1, with 7 bases fitting TRBD2. In germline, CDR1 is SGHAT, CDR2 FQNNGV. This CDR3 has 14 residues. Trimming at V came to 1 base and at J to 8 bases, leaving 5 bases not matched to a gene. CDR3 DNA: TGTGCCAGCAGCTTAGGGGGGAGGGTAGATGAGCAGTTCTTC. It yields the protein CASSLGGRVDEQFF.

As concerns this clonotype: A clone one base away is much larger, so this may be a read error. The rearrangement uses TRBV29-1 and TRBJ2-1, with 8 bases that match TRBD1. This CDR3 region has 14 residues. Germline V gene lookup returns CDR1 SQVTM and CDR2 ANQGSEA. The V segment lost 6 bases and the J segment 1 base; nucleotides outside the gene matches: 5. The CDR3 DNA reads TGCAGCGTGACGACAGGGGAGTCCTACAATGAGCAGTTCTTC. This translates into CSVTTGESYNEQFF.

This clonotype was observed many times. The V call is TRBV29-1, the J call TRBJ2-2, with a weak D call TRBD2 (7 bases). This CDR3 has 13 amino acids. The V gene lost 4 bases and the J gene lost 5 bases, with 11 bases spanning the gap. Looked up from germline, CDR1 is SQVTM and CDR2 is ANQGSEA. The DNA for the CDR3 is TGCAGCGTTGTACAGGGAGGGACCGGGGAGCTGTTTTTT. It is translated as CSVVQGGTGELFF.

This clonotype was observed at least ten times. The chain is built from TRBV10-3 and TRBJ2-5, with TRBD1 matching over 11 bases. The CDR3 runs to 16 residues. Germline CDR1 and CDR2: ENHRY and SYGVKD. V was clipped by 7 bases and J by 4 bases; unmatched bases: 11. CDR3 bases: TGTGCCATCACCAAGGACAGGGGGCAGCGCGGAGAGACCCAGTACTTC. Encoded protein: CAITKDRGQRGETQYF.

Ten or more counts support this clonotype. J is TRBJ1-1 and V is TRBV28, with D perhaps TRBD1 (5 bases). This CDR3 is 13 amino acids long. The V end was cut by 7 bases, the J end by 0 bases, with 9 bases between. CDR1 is MDHEN and CDR2 is SYDVKM in the germline V gene. The CDR3, as DNA: TGTGCCAGCAACCCGACAGTGAACACTGAAGCTTTCTTT. It translates to CASNPTVNTEAFF. Filled out from reference TRBV28 and TRBJ1-1, the complete variable domain reads DVKVTQSSRYLVKRTGEKVFLECVQDMDHENMFWYRQDPGLGLRLIYFSYDVKMKEKGDIPEGYSVSREKKERFSLILESASTNQTSMYLCASNPTVNTEAFFGQGTRLTVV.

This clonotype was counted between two and nine times. This chain uses TRBV3-1 with TRBJ1-1; tentatively, D is TRBD1 (5 bases). Trimming took 8 bases from V and 8 from J, leaving 27 bases between them. The CDR3 consists of 16 residues. Germline CDR1 is LGHDT and CDR2 is YNNKEL (reference sequence). CDR3 sequence (DNA): TGTGCCAGCTTAAAAGGCGAAGTGGGCAGGGAAGCCGAAGCTTTCTTT. Protein sequence: CASLKGEVGREAEAFF. The variable domain in full, with the rest retrieved from reference TRBV3-1 and TRBJ1-1, is DTAVSQTPKYLVTQMGNDKSIKCEQNLGHDTMYWYKQDSKKFLKIMFSYNNKELIINETVPNRFSPKSPDKAHLNLHINSLELGDSAVYFCASLKGEVGREAEAFFGQGTRLTVV.

This clonotype was detected many times. The chain links TRBV7-2 to TRBJ1-3; D is possibly TRBD1 (5 bases). This CDR3 region has 17 residues. Germline values: CDR1 SGHTA, CDR2 FQGNSA. V lost 3 bases and J lost 0, with 15 bases in between. The CDR3 coding sequence is TGTGCCAGCAGCTTGGTCGCACAGGTCCGCTCTGGAAACACCATATATTTT. Translation gives CASSLVAQVRSGNTIYF.

This chain joins TRBV19 and TRBJ1-5; possible D gene TRBD1, 5 bases. V was clipped by 11 bases and J by 6 bases, with 14 bases between them. The CDR3 spans 12 residues. The germline CDR1 and CDR2 sequences are LNHDA and SQIVND (reference sequence). The CDR3 region has the DNA TGTGCCGTTCAGGGAAACAGTCAGCCCCAGCATTTT. Its protein is CAVQGNSQPQHF.

This clonotype was seen ten or more times. This rearrangement joins TRBV7-8 to TRBJ1-1, with D maybe TRBD1 (5 bases). Germline V gene sequence: CDR1 SGHVS, CDR2 FQNEAQ. The V end lost 6 bases, the J end lost 8 bases, and 10 bases lay between the germline ends. The CDR3 is 11 residues long. The CDR3 bases are TGTGCCAGCAGGGCGGGACCAGAAGCTTTCTTT. Translating it yields CASRAGPEAFF.

This clonotype came up many times. The J gene is TRBJ1-5, the V gene TRBV7-2; D gene unclear. CDR1 is SGHTA and CDR2 is FQGNSA in the germline V gene. V lost 1 base and J lost 4, with 11 bases in between. This CDR3 contains 15 residues. For the CDR3, the DNA is TGTGCCAGCAGCTTAGACGGATGGGGAAATCAGCCCCAGCATTTT. This gives the protein CASSLDGWGNQPQHF.

By frequency in the sample, this clonotype is medium-sized. The gene calls are TRBV7-3 and TRBJ2-3; D might be TRBD1 or TRBD2, each matching 5 bases. Trimming removed 4 bases from V and 5 bases from J, with 22 bases in between. Germline V lookup: CDR1 SGHTA, CDR2 FQGTGA. This CDR3 spans 17 amino acids. The CDR3 is CASSSDLGTTGGDTQYF. The CDR3 bases are TGTGCCAGCAGCTCCGACCTCGGGACGACGGGCGGAGATACGCAGTATTTT. Variable domain in full (rest from reference TRBV7-3 and TRBJ2-3): GAGVSQTPSNKVTEKGKYVELRCDPISGHTALYWYRQSLGQGPEFLIYFQGTGAADDSGLPNDRFFAVRPEGSVSTLKIQRTERGDSAVYLCASSSDLGTTGGDTQYFGPGTRLTVL.

The chain is built from TRBV18 and TRBJ2-1, with TRBD2 matching 10 bases. The CDR3 spans 16 residues. V shed 6 bases and J 5 bases; nucleotides not matched to a gene: 10. From germline, CDR1 is KGHSH and CDR2 LQKENI. The CDR3 nucleotides read TGTGCCAGCTCCCAGCTAGCGGGAGACCTTGACAATGAGCAGTTCTTC. Amino acid sequence: CASSQLAGDLDNEQFF.

The V and J genes are TRBV21-1 and TRBJ1-1; TRBD1 is the table's D call, not checked against the DNA. TRBV21-1 is a recognized pseudogene. This CDR3 has 13 amino acids. CDR3 nucleotides: TGTGCCAGCAGCTCCCCGGGGGGTACTGAAGCTTTCTTT. Translated: CASSSPGGTEAFF.

There are a few counts of this clonotype. The CDR3 here is CASSLRGENYGYTF. In DNA, the CDR3 is TGCGCCAGCAGCTTACGGGGGGAGAACTATGGCTACACCTTC. V gene TRBV5-1 combines with J gene TRBJ1-2; possible D gene TRBD1, 5 bases. The germline V gene has CDR1 SGHRS and CDR2 YFSETQ. This CDR3 is built from 14 residues. V gave up 2 bases and J gave up 2 bases, with 10 bases separating them. The variable domain in full, completed from reference TRBV5-1 and TRBJ1-2, reads KAGVTQTPRYLIKTRGQQVTLSCSPISGHRSVSWYQQTPGQGLQFLFEYFSETQRNKGNFPGRFSGRQFSNSRSEMNVSTLELGDSALYLCASSLRGENYGYTFGSGTRLTVV.

This clonotype was seen many times. This sequence joins TRBV11-2 and TRBJ2-1, with TRBD2 matching over 11 bases. The CDR3 has 15 amino acids. The germline CDR1 and CDR2 sequences are SGHAT and FQNNGV. V lost 3 bases to trimming and J lost 9 bases; unmatched junction nucleotides: 7. The CDR3 sequence: CASSFIAGGLGEQFF. CDR3 DNA: TGTGCCAGCAGCTTCATAGCGGGAGGGCTCGGTGAGCAGTTCTTC. Using reference TRBV11-2 and TRBJ2-1 for the parts outside the CDR3, the full variable domain is EAGVAQSPRYKIIEKRQSVAFWCNPISGHATLYWYQQILGQGPKLLIQFQNNGVVDDSQLPKDRFSAERLKGVDSTLKIQPAKLEDSAVYLCASSFIAGGLGEQFFGPGTRLTVL.

This clonotype was seen ten or more times. The chain employs TRBV5-1 and TRBJ2-2, with 7 bases lining up with TRBD2. Per the germline V gene, CDR1 is SGHRS and CDR2 is YFSETQ. With V trimmed by 0 bases and J by 2 bases, 4 bases remained unmatched. The CDR3 has 16 residues. CDR3 residues: CASSLESGVNTGELFF. Here the CDR3 DNA reads TGCGCCAGCAGCTTGGAAAGCGGGGTCAACACCGGGGAGCTGTTTTTT.

This clonotype was counted a few times. This chain joins TRBV7-3 and TRBJ2-2, with 7 bases that match TRBD1. Germline trimming cut 2 bases from V and 5 bases from J; bases unmatched to any gene: 5. Germline V lookup: CDR1 SGHTA, CDR2 FQGTGA. CDR3 size: 15 residues. CDR3 nucleotide sequence: TGTGCCAGCAGCTTATGGACAGGAGCGACCGGGGAGCTGTTTTTT. This encodes CASSLWTGATGELFF. The entire variable domain, with the rest obtained from reference TRBV7-3 and TRBJ2-2, is as follows: GAGVSQTPSNKVTEKGKYVELRCDPISGHTALYWYRQSLGQGPEFLIYFQGTGAADDSGLPNDRFFAVRPEGSVSTLKIQRTERGDSAVYLCASSLWTGATGELFFGEGSRLTVL.

This clonotype appeared a few times. This chain joins TRBV6-1 and TRBJ2-5; 9 bases are shared with TRBD2. Germline values: CDR1 MNHNS, CDR2 SASEGT. The CDR3 length is 15 residues. The junction had 5 bases not matched to a gene; V was cut back by 1 base and J by 5 bases. Written as DNA, the CDR3 is TGTGCCAGCAGTGAAGGTAGCGGGAGTAAGGAGACCCAGTACTTC. It yields the protein CASSEGSGSKETQYF.